The 4 T cell receptor beta chains below all came from one sample that was sequenced in a study of T cell responses to AZD1222 COVID-19 vaccine. Repertoires were generated with immunoSEQ multiplex PCR, while TCRdb's copy carries only in-frame clones and drops some. Of about 84,000 clones listed, roughly nine tenths are singletons. Sequenced material: peripheral blood, taken on day 0 of AZD1222 vaccination. The receptor set was obtained from an adult in good health.

This clone appeared a few times. The chain links TRBV14 to TRBJ1-1, with D possibly being TRBD1 (6 bases). With 8 bases removed from V and 5 bases from J, the gap between germline ends came to 18 bases. Germline assignment: CDR1 SGHDN and CDR2 FVKESK. The CDR3 is 14 amino acids. The CDR3 is CASEPTRGRTEAFF. The CDR3 coding sequence is TGTGCCAGCGAGCCCACCAGGGGCAGGACTGAAGCTTTCTTT.

The chain combines TRBV7-9 with TRBJ2-7, with D uncertain. This CDR3 contains 15 residues. CDR1 SEHNR and CDR2 FQNEAQ come from the germline V gene (reference sequence). V was clipped by 5 bases and J by 4 bases, with 18 bases between them. The CDR3 loop reads CASSPGRLPHYEQYF. The CDR3 nucleotides read TGTGCCAGCAGCCCGGGCCGACTCCCCCATTACGAGCAGTACTTC.

The rearrangement uses TRBV5-8 and TRBJ1-5; 11 positions agree with TRBD1. This CDR3 is built from 17 residues. The junction had 5 bases not matched to a gene; V was cut back by 3 bases and J by 0 bases. CDR1 and CDR2 (germline): SGHTS, YDEGEE. The CDR3 DNA reads TGTGCCAGCAGCTCCCAGGACAGGGGGCTTAGCAATCAGCCCCAGCATTTT. This sequence encodes CASSSQDRGLSNQPQHF.

The chain joins TRBV6-5 to TRBJ2-1; a weak D match, TRBD2 (6 bases). Germline CDR1 MNHEY, CDR2 SVGAGI. V lost 2 bases to trimming and J lost 4 bases, with 12 bases between them. This CDR3 spans 15 amino acids. The CDR3 bases are TGTGCCAGCAGTTACGTACCCGGGAGTTACAATGAGCAGTTCTTC. Translation: CASSYVPGSYNEQFF.